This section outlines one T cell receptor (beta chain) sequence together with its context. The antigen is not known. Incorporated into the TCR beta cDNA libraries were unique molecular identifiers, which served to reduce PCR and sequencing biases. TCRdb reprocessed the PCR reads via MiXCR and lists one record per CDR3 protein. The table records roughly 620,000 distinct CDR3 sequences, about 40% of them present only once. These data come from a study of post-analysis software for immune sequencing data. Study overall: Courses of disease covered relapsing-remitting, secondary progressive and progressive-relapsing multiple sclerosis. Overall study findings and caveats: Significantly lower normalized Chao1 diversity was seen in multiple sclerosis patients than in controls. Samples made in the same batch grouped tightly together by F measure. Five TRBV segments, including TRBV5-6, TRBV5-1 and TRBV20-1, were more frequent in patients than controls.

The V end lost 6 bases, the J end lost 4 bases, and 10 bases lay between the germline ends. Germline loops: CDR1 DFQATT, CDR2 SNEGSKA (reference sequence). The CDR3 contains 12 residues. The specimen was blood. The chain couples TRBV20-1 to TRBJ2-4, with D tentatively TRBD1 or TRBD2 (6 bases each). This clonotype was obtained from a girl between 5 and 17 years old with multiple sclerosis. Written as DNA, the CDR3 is TGCAGTGCCCGGGGGCAGAAAAACATTCAGTACTTC. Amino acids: CSARGQKNIQYF.